These T cell receptor beta chains were read from a single sample in a study of CD8+ T cells in alopecia areata. The repertoire was sequenced with immunoSEQ multiplex PCR; TCRdb's copy has only in-frame clones and lacks some. The sample lists about 200,000 clones; 50% to 60% were seen once. The specimen comprised CD4+ T cells sorted from blood, sampled at week 0. All receptors derive from a human donor with alopecia areata. Both conserved end residues are part of each CDR3. The order of the fields is V gene, J gene, CDR3 length, CDR3 protein.

V: TRBV15; J: TRBJ2-1; length: 16; CDR3: CATSSRGGDTGNEQFF
V: TRBV5-1; J: TRBJ2-2; length: 15; CDR3: CASSLARVGTGELFF
V: TRBV15; J: TRBJ2-5; length: 14; CDR3: CATSKPSGGETQYF
V: TRBV7-2; J: TRBJ2-2; length: 14; CDR3: CASSQSRGTGELFF
V: TRBV30; J: TRBJ1-4; length: 16; CDR3: CAWSGLSGRRSEKLFF
V: TRBV7-6; J: TRBJ2-7; length: 18; CDR3: CASSLVSVGGGTTYEQYF
V: TRBV2; J: TRBJ1-2; length: 10; CDR3: CASGDYGYTF
V: TRBV7-7; J: TRBJ2-2; length: 16; CDR3: CASSLTGGLNTGELFF
V: TRBV19; J: TRBJ1-6; length: 13; CDR3: CASGQGYNSPLHF
V: TRBV5-4; J: TRBJ2-5; length: 15; CDR3: CASSLGPLGAKTQYF
V: TRBV5-1; J: TRBJ2-5; length: 13; CDR3: CASSDGTSETQYF
V: TRBV15; J: TRBJ2-4; length: 16; CDR3: CATSTPVQRGKNIQYF
V: TRBV30; J: TRBJ1-6; length: 15; CDR3: CAWSPTTGNNSPLHF
V: TRBV6-6; J: TRBJ1-2; length: 12; CDR3: CASSSYREGYTF
V: TRBV6-5; J: TRBJ2-5; length: 14; CDR3: CASRSLAGQETQYF
V: TRBV29-1; J: TRBJ1-2; length: 14; CDR3: CSVGTAGANYGYTF